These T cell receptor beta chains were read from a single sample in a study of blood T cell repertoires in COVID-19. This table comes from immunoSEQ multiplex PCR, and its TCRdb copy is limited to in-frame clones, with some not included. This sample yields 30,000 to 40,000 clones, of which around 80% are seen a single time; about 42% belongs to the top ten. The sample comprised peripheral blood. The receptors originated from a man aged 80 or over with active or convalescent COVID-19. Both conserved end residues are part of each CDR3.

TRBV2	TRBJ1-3	CASLRGSGNTIYF
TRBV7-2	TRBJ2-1	CASRSAGVAYNEQFF
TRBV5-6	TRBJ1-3	CASSAGVWRQSSGNTIYF
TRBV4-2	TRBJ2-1	CASSQQAGSSYNEQFF
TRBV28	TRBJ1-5	CASSLEGYSNQPQHF
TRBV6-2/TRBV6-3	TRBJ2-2	CASSPRQGDTGELFF
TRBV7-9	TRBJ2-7	CASSRPGLAEQYF
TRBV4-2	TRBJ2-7	CASSQLEGKYEQYF
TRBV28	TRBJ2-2	CASRGGTGDTGELFF
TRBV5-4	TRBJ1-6	CASSLQGLISPLHF
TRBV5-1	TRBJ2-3	CASSLVGGADTQYF
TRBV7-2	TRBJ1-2	CASSRVNPRNSNYGYTF
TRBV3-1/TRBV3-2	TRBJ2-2	CASSPGAGGTGELFF
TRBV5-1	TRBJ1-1	CASSLGENTEAFF
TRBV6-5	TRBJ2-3	CAISKGARTDTQYF
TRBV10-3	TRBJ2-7	CAISAGTGDEQYF
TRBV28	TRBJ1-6	CASTTGGETNSPLHF
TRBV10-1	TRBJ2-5	CASASGDQETQYF
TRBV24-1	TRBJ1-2	CATSDSNRGRTYTF
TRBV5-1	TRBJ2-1	CASSLAPGSEQFF
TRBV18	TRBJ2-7	CASSPGGGDEQYF
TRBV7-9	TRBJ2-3	CASSFGTSGRDTQYF
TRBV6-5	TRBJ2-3	CASSATGTRTDTQYF
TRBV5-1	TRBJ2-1	CASSLGNNEQFF
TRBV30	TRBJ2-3	CAWSVVIETDTQYF
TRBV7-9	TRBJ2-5	CASSFLRRTSEETQYF
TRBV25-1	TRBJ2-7	CASSERGQGPNEQYF
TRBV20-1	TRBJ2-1	CSASTSGVYNEQFF
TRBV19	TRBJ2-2	CASSETSGANTGELFF
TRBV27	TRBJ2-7	CASSLRWTSGRSTYEQYF
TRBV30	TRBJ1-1	CAWSVQFEAFF
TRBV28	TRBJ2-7	CASTLGGVYYEQYF
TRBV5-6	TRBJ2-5	CASSFFDRGVKTQYF
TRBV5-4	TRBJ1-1	CASSGPSTSAGEAFF
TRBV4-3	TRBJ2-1	CASSHGGSRVEQFF
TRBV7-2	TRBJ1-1	CASSSLRTEAFF
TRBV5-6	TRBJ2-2	CASRPSGIANTGELFF
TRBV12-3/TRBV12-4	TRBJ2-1	CASSFQGREQFF
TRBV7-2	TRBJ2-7	CASSYLTSGSYEQYF
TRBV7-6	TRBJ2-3	CASSLARISGIPDTQYF
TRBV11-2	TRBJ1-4	CASSLGVGEKLFF
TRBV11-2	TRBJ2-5	CASSLLLGREGETQYF
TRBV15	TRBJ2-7	CATSGRQGEAYEQYF
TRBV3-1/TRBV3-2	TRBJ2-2	CASSHSGSTGELFF
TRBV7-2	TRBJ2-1	CASSLDGGSYNEQFF
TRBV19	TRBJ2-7	CASSIASGVTSYEQYF
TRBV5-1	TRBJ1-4	CASSLAGTNEKLFF
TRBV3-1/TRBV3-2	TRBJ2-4	CASSLGSGYENIQYF
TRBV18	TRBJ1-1	CASSPPEGTGGRVREAFF
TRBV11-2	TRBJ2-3	CASTFGGESDTQYF
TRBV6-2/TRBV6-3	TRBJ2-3	CASSYVRGSRTDTQYF